Here is one T cell receptor (beta chain) with its context. What it recognizes is unknown. This record belongs to a study of PD-1 blockade in classical Hodgkin lymphoma. Only in-frame clones appear in the TCRdb table, and some are missing; sequencing was by immunoSEQ multiplex PCR. The sample has 20,000 to 25,000 clones, 80% seen once; the top ten hold approximately 7.7%. Stated time point: cycle 4 day 1 (C4D1), after 5 to 7 weeks of nivolumab. With no exception, relapse followed autologous stem cell transplantation in all patients, and brentuximab vedotin exposure varied. Study-level results: Although disease activity or prior therapy may be involved, causes of the repertoire differences remain undefined. Complete responders' diversity at baseline resembled that of newly diagnosed patients. There was a significant rise in CD4+ TCR diversity by C4D1, with no such rise for CD8+.

The V and J ends lost 3 bases and 2 bases, in that order; junction bases with no gene match: 9. CDR3 length: 16 amino acids. The germline V gene has CDR1 LNHNV and CDR2 YYDKDF (reference sequence). This chain joins TRBV15 and TRBJ2-5; TRBD1 matches 7 bases. The clonotype comes from a human donor with classical Hodgkin lymphoma. Here the sequenced sample was peripheral blood mononuclear cells (PBMCs), taken before the fourth cycle of nivolumab. CDR3: CATSRGTGQQQETQYF. CDR3 nucleotide sequence: TGTGCCACCAGCAGGGGGACGGGACAGCAACAAGAGACCCAGTACTTC. The complete variable domain, with remaining parts taken from reference TRBV15 and TRBJ2-5, reads DAMVIQNPRYQVTQFGKPVTLSCSQTLNHNVMYWYQQKSSQAPKLLFHYYDKDFNNEADTPDNFQSRRPNTSFCFLDIRSPGLGDTAMYLCATSRGTGQQQETQYFGPGTRLLVL.